The 6 T cell receptor beta chains listed next were all sequenced from one sample in a study of OX40 agonist ivuxolimab in advanced cancers. Libraries were constructed by the immunoSEQ multiplex PCR assay. TCRdb re-hosts the immuneACCESS table, in-frame sequences only. Its copies lack some clones; in the studies checked, an unresolved V gene accounts for under half of them, and the cause for the rest is not known. The sample records over 95,000 clones, about 90% of which are singletons. Of the sample, 0.7% to 1% is held by the ten largest clones. The source material was CD4+ or CD8+ T cells sorted from blood, sampled in a trial of the OX40 agonist ivuxolimab. These receptors were collected from an adult with an advanced solid tumor such as melanoma, head and neck, liver or kidney cancer.

The V gene is TRBV7-9, the J gene TRBJ1-1; no clear D gene. V lost 1 base and J lost 8, with 11 bases in between. Germline V gene lookup returns CDR1 SEHNR and CDR2 FQNEAQ (reference sequence). This CDR3 comprises 13 residues. The CDR3 nucleotides read TGTGCCAGCAGCTTAGAGGTCCTCTCGGAAGCTTTCTTT. The encoded protein is CASSLEVLSEAFF.

The chain links TRBV27 to TRBJ2-6; tentative D call: TRBD2 (5 bases). The length of the CDR3 is 17 residues. The germline V gene encodes CDR1 MNHEY and CDR2 SMNVEV (reference sequence). V was trimmed by 0 bases and J by 0 bases, leaving 9 bases between them. The CDR3 nucleotides read TGTGCCAGCAGTTTATCTCGGGGAATCTCTGGGGCCAACGTCCTGACTTTC. As protein: CASSLSRGISGANVLTF. The variable domain in full, completed from reference TRBV27 and TRBJ2-6, reads EAQVTQNPRYLITVTGKKLTVTCSQNMNHEYMSWYRQDPGLGLRQIYYSMNVEVTDKGDVPEGYKVSRKEKRNFPLILESPSPNQTSLYFCASSLSRGISGANVLTFGAGSRLTVL.

This chain uses TRBV12-5 with TRBJ2-7; 9 bases line up with TRBD1. This CDR3 is 16 amino acids long. The germline gives CDR1 LGHNT, CDR2 FRNRAP. V trimming: 6 bases; J trimming: 2 bases; junction bases outside the gene matches: 11. The CDR3 here is CASGLGGQGIPYEQYF. The CDR3 nucleotides read TGTGCTAGTGGCCTCGGAGGACAGGGGATCCCCTACGAGCAGTACTTC.

This chain links TRBV2 with TRBJ2-7, with D perhaps matching TRBD2 (6 bases). There are 13 residues in the CDR3. Trimming left V 7 bases short and J 7 bases short, with 17 bases between. Germline values: CDR1 SNHLY, CDR2 FYNNEI. Here the CDR3 DNA reads TGTGCCAGCATGGGGCGGGCCGGGGGAGAGCAGTACTTC. Translation: CASMGRAGGEQYF.

The chain links TRBV30 to TRBJ1-3; no definite D call. V was cut by 3 bases and J by 7 bases, with 13 bases left in between. Germline loops: CDR1 GTSNPN, CDR2 SVGIG (reference sequence). The CDR3 extends over 13 amino acids. CDR3 in DNA: TGTGCCTGGAGCGAATATCCCCCGAACACCATATATTTT. It translates to CAWSEYPPNTIYF. The whole variable domain, filled in from reference TRBV30 and TRBJ1-3, reads SQTIHQWPATLVQPVGSPLSLECTVEGTSNPNLYWYRQAAGRGLQLLFYSVGIGQISSEVPQNLSASRPQDRQFILSSKKLLLSDSGFYLCAWSEYPPNTIYFGEGSWLTVV.

This sequence joins TRBV5-1 and TRBJ1-1; TRBD1 is a possible D gene (6 bases). Trimming removed 6 bases at V and 5 bases at J, with 14 bases between. The CDR3 totals 13 residues. Per germline, CDR1 SGHRS and CDR2 YFSETQ. CDR3 in DNA: TGCGCCAGCAAGCTAGCAGGGGATACTGAAGCTTTCTTT. It translates to CASKLAGDTEAFF.